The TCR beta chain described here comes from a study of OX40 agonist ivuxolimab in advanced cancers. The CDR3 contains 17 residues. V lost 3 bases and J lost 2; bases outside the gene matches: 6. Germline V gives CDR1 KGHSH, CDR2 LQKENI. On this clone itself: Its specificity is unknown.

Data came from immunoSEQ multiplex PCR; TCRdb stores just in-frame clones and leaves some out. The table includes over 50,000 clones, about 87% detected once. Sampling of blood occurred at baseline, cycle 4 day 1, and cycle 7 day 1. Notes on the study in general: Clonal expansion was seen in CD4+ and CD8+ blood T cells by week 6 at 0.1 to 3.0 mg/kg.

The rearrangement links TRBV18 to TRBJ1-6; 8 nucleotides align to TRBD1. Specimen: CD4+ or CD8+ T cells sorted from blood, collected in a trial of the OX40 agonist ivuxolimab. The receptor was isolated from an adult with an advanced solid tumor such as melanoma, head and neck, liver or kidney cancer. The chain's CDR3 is CASSPIDRGAYNSPLHF. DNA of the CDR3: TGTGCCAGCTCACCGATAGACAGGGGCGCCTATAATTCACCCCTCCACTTT.